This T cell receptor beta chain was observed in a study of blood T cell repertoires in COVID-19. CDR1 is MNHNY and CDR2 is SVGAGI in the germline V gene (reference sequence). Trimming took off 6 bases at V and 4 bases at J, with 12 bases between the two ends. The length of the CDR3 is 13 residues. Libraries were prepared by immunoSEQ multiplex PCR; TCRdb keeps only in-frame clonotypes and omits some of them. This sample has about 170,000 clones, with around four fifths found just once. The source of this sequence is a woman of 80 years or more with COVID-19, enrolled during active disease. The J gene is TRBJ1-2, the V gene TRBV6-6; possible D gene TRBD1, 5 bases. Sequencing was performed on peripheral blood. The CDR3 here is CASSSQGSYGYTF. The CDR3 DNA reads TGTGCCAGCAGCAGTCAGGGTTCCTATGGCTACACCTTC.